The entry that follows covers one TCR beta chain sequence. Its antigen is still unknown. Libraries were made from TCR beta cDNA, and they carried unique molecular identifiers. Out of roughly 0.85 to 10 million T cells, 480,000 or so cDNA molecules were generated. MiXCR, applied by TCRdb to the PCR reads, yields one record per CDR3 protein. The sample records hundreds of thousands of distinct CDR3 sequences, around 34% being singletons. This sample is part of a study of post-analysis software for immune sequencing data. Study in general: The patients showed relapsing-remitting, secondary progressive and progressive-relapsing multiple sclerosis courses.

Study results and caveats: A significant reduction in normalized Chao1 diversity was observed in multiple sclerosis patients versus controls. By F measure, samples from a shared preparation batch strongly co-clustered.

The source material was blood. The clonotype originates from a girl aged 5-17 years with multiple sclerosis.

In DNA form, the CDR3 reads TGCAGTGCCGATGCGGGAGGTTCCTACAATGAGCAGTACTTC. Translation: CSADAGGSYNEQYF. The rearrangement uses TRBV20-1 and TRBJ2-1, with 8 positions matching TRBD2. The closer fit of TRBJ2-7 to the DNA end suggests the J call may be wrong. Germline CDR1 reads DFQATT; CDR2 reads SNEGSKA (reference sequence). There are 14 residues in the CDR3.